This passage covers 22 T cell receptor beta chains from one sample sequenced in a study of blood T cell repertoires in COVID-19. Data came from immunoSEQ multiplex PCR; TCRdb stores just in-frame clones and leaves some out. The table has more than 120,000 clones, more than 70% seen once. Sequenced sample: peripheral blood. These receptors all stem from a human donor in a cohort sampled during active COVID-19.

The chain is built from TRBV15 and TRBJ1-5; 7 positions match TRBD1. The CDR3 is 16 amino acids. CDR1 and CDR2 (germline): LNHNV, YYDKDF (reference sequence). With V trimmed by 1 base and J by 9 bases, 12 bases remained unmatched. The CDR3 reads CATSRAGRQGNWPQHF. The CDR3 nucleotides are TGTGCCACCAGCAGAGCGGGACGACAGGGAAATTGGCCCCAGCATTTT.

The chain uses TRBV7-6 and TRBJ2-7; TRBD1 aligns across 9 bases. CDR3 length: 16 residues. V shed 4 bases, J shed 3 bases, and the junction held 10 bases outside the gene matches. Germline V CDR1 and CDR2: SGHVS, FNYEAQ. The CDR3 DNA follows: TGTGCCAGCAGCTCGGAACCGGGACAGGGAGTCTACGAGCAGTACTTC. Protein sequence: CASSSEPGQGVYEQYF.

This chain uses TRBV2 with TRBJ1-2; 12 nucleotides line up with TRBD1. The germline gives CDR1 SNHLY, CDR2 FYNNEI. Losses at the gene ends were 8 bases for V and 2 bases for J; bases not matched to a gene: 3. The CDR3 length is 14 residues. CDR3 in DNA: TGTGCCAGCGGGACAGGGGGCGCGAACTATGGCTACACCTTC. It codes for CASGTGGANYGYTF.

This clone was detected once. The chain combines TRBV12-3 or TRBV12-4 with TRBJ2-7, with D tentatively TRBD2 (5 bases). The V gene lost 3 bases and the J gene lost 3 bases, with 9 bases spanning the gap. CDR3 length: 13 residues. The CDR3 spells CASSLRVVYEQYF. The CDR3, as DNA: TGTGCCAGCAGTTTGAGGGTTGTCTACGAGCAGTACTTC.

The gene calls are TRBV18 and TRBJ2-3; TRBD1 is a possible D gene (6 bases). Germline CDR1 and CDR2: KGHSH and LQKENI. The V gene lost 2 bases and the J gene lost 5 bases, with 8 bases spanning the gap. The CDR3 totals 13 residues. The CDR3 region is CASSPNREDTQYF. The DNA for the CDR3 is TGTGCCAGCTCACCAAACAGGGAAGATACGCAGTATTTT.

This chain joins TRBV7-8 and TRBJ1-1; the D gene is possibly TRBD1 (5 bases). The length of the CDR3 is 18 residues. The ends were cut back, 1 base at V and 6 bases at J, with 24 bases in the middle. Germline lookup yields CDR1 SGHVS and CDR2 FQNEAQ. This CDR3 reads CASSLERPLTRAVPEAFF. The CDR3 DNA is TGTGCCAGCAGCTTAGAGCGTCCCTTGACCAGGGCCGTCCCTGAAGCTTTCTTT.

V is TRBV11-2 and J is TRBJ2-3; D gene ambiguous. There are 14 residues in the CDR3. From germline, CDR1 is SGHAT and CDR2 FQNNGV. Trimming cost V 2 bases and J 1 base, with 7 bases left between them. CDR3 sequence reads: CASSLQRGTDTQYF. In DNA form, the CDR3 reads TGTGCCAGCAGCTTACAACGGGGCACAGATACGCAGTATTTT.

This chain links TRBV3-1 (or the pseudogene TRBV3-2) with TRBJ2-3; 9 bases align to TRBD2. Trimming took 2 bases from V and 2 from J; bases not matched to a gene: 5. Germline V gives CDR1 LGHDT, CDR2 YNNKEL (reference sequence). The CDR3 is 16 residues long. The CDR3 spells CASSQIRGGATDTQYF. The CDR3 bases are TGTGCCAGCAGCCAAATTCGCGGGGGGGCCACAGATACGCAGTATTTT.

The chain has TRBV6-1 and TRBJ1-2; D might be TRBD1 (5 bases). Trimming removed 3 bases at V and 0 bases at J, with 8 bases between. Germline CDR1 and CDR2: MNHNS and SASEGT. The CDR3 is 14 amino acids. DNA of the CDR3: TGTGCCAGCAGTGAGGGGCCAGCTAACTATGGCTACACCTTC. Its translation: CASSEGPANYGYTF.

The chain links TRBV19 to TRBJ2-3; 10 bases fit TRBD2. The CDR3 covers 14 residues. V gave up 6 bases and J gave up 7 bases; unmatched junction bases: 7. Looked up from germline, CDR1 is LNHDA and CDR2 is SQIVND (reference sequence). The CDR3 loop reads CASRPLAGENTQYF. DNA for the CDR3: TGTGCCAGTAGGCCTCTAGCGGGGGAGAATACGCAGTATTTT.

V gene TRBV15 combines with J gene TRBJ1-3; TRBD1 aligns across 8 bases. CDR1 and CDR2 from the germline V gene are LNHNV and YYDKDF (reference sequence). J gave up 2 bases and V 0 bases, and 0 bases lay outside the gene matches. The CDR3 totals 15 residues. CDR3 region: CATSRDRGPGNTIYF. The CDR3 nucleotides read TGTGCCACCAGCAGAGACAGGGGGCCTGGAAACACCATATATTTT. Combining the CDR3 with reference TRBV15 and TRBJ1-3 gives the whole variable domain DAMVIQNPRYQVTQFGKPVTLSCSQTLNHNVMYWYQQKSSQAPKLLFHYYDKDFNNEADTPDNFQSRRPNTSFCFLDIRSPGLGDTAMYLCATSRDRGPGNTIYFGEGSWLTVV.

The V gene is TRBV6-5, the J gene TRBJ1-1; the D gene is possibly TRBD1 (5 bases). The CDR3 sequence is 14 residues long. The V gene lost 5 bases and the J gene lost 6 bases, with 16 bases spanning the gap. CDR1 MNHEY and CDR2 SVGAGI come from the germline V gene. The CDR3 spells CASSQLQVRPEAFF. The CDR3 DNA sequence: TGTGCCAGCAGTCAGCTACAGGTCAGACCTGAAGCTTTCTTT.

The chain links TRBV7-9 to TRBJ1-2; D unclear. The CDR3 covers 14 residues. Trimming took 7 bases from V and 0 from J, leaving 12 bases between them. Germline loops: CDR1 SEHNR, CDR2 FQNEAQ (reference sequence). The CDR3 reads CASTRLLANYGYTF. The CDR3 DNA reads TGTGCCAGCACCCGACTCCTTGCTAACTATGGCTACACCTTC.

The J gene is TRBJ2-2, the V gene TRBV7-8; D is ambiguous. The V gene's germline CDR1 is SGHVS and CDR2 FQNEAQ. The length of the CDR3 is 17 residues. V gave up 4 bases and J gave up 3 bases, with 18 bases separating them. CDR3 bases: TGTGCCAGCAGCTCGGAGCGTTTTCTCTCATACACCGGGGAGCTGTTTTTT. This translates into CASSSERFLSYTGELFF.

The chain combines TRBV4-1 with TRBJ2-1; D remains unclear. V dropped 0 bases and J dropped 8 bases, with 20 bases sitting between them. The germline V gene has CDR1 MGHRA and CDR2 YSYEKL. The CDR3 is made up of 17 amino acids. CDR3 sequence (DNA): TGCGCCAGCAGCCAAGATGGCCCCAGTACCCCCTTCCATGAGCAGTTCTTC. Protein: CASSQDGPSTPFHEQFF.

The chain uses TRBV7-7 and TRBJ2-5, with D maybe TRBD2 (6 bases). V lost 5 bases, J lost 4 bases, and 17 bases lay in between. Germline V gene data show CDR1 as SSHAT and CDR2 as FNYEAQ (reference sequence). This CDR3 is built from 15 residues. The CDR3 loop is CASSLAGSLRETQYF. CDR3 in DNA: TGTGCCAGCAGCCTGGCGGGATCCTTGAGAGAGACCCAGTACTTC.

The CDR3 spells CATSAQDRRAAEAFF. In DNA form, the CDR3 reads TGCGCCACCTCGGCTCAGGACAGGCGGGCAGCTGAAGCTTTCTTT. The chain uses TRBV10-2 and TRBJ1-1, with 7 positions matching TRBD1. Germline-derived CDR1 and CDR2 are WSHSY and SAAADI. The V and J ends lost 10 bases and 6 bases, in that order; junction bases with no gene match: 17. The CDR3 has 15 residues.

The chain uses TRBV5-8 and TRBJ2-3; 14 bases fit TRBD2. V gave up 4 bases and J gave up 0 bases; unmatched junction bases: 10. CDR1 SGHTS and CDR2 YDEGEE come from the germline V gene. The length of the CDR3 is 19 residues. The CDR3 DNA is TGTGCCAGCAGCACCGGGACTAGCGGGGGCCAAGGTAGCACAGATACGCAGTATTTT. Translating it yields CASSTGTSGGQGSTDTQYF.

The chain has TRBV7-9 and TRBJ1-5; possible D gene TRBD1, 6 bases. The ends were cut back, 4 bases at V and 7 bases at J, with 20 bases in the middle. This CDR3 region has 16 residues. CDR1 SEHNR and CDR2 FQNEAQ come from the germline V gene (reference sequence). The CDR3, as DNA: TGTGCCAGCAGCTCGACAGGACCCCGAGGCAGACAGCCCCAGCATTTT. Translating it yields CASSSTGPRGRQPQHF.

This rearrangement joins TRBV14 to TRBJ2-3; 8 bases agree with TRBD2. The V segment lost 1 base and the J segment 2 bases; nucleotides outside the gene matches: 5. Looked up from germline, CDR1 is SGHDN and CDR2 is FVKESK. The CDR3 is 16 amino acids. CDR3 in amino acids: CASSQVPAGVTDTQYF. CDR3 nucleotides: TGTGCCAGCAGCCAAGTACCAGCGGGGGTCACAGATACGCAGTATTTT.

The chain combines TRBV12-3 or TRBV12-4 with TRBJ1-5; D is ambiguous. V gave up 6 bases and J gave up 5 bases, with 11 bases separating them. The CDR3 is 13 amino acids. The CDR3 sequence is CASSKARDQPQHF. CDR3 bases: TGTGCCAGCAGCAAAGCGAGGGATCAGCCCCAGCATTTT.

This clone has a handful of counts. The rearrangement uses TRBV12-3 or TRBV12-4 and TRBJ2-7; D may be TRBD2 (5 bases). Between the trimmed V and J ends, which lost 2 bases and 3 bases, there was a span of 8 bases. The length of the CDR3 is 13 residues. The CDR3 reads CASSLSTSYEQYF. The CDR3 DNA sequence: TGTGCCAGCAGTTTAAGTACTAGCTACGAGCAGTACTTC.